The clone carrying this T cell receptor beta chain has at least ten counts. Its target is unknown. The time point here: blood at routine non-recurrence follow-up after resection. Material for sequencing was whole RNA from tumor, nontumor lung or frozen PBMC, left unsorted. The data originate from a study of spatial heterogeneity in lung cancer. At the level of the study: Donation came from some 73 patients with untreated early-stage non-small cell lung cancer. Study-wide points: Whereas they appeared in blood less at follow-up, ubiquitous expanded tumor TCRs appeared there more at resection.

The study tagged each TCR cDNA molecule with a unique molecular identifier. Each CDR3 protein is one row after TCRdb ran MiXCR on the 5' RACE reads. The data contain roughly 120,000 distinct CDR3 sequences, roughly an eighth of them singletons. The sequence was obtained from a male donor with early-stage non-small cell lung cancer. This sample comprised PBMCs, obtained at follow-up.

DNA of the CDR3: TGCGCCAGCAGCTTGGCGGGACAGCTAAATCAGCCCCAGCATTTT. Its translation is CASSLAGQLNQPQHF. The gene calls are TRBV5-1 and TRBJ1-5, with 7 bases that match TRBD1. In germline, CDR1 is SGHRS, CDR2 YFSETQ. The CDR3 runs 15 residues. V dropped 0 bases and J dropped 4; count of bases not matched to a gene: 4.